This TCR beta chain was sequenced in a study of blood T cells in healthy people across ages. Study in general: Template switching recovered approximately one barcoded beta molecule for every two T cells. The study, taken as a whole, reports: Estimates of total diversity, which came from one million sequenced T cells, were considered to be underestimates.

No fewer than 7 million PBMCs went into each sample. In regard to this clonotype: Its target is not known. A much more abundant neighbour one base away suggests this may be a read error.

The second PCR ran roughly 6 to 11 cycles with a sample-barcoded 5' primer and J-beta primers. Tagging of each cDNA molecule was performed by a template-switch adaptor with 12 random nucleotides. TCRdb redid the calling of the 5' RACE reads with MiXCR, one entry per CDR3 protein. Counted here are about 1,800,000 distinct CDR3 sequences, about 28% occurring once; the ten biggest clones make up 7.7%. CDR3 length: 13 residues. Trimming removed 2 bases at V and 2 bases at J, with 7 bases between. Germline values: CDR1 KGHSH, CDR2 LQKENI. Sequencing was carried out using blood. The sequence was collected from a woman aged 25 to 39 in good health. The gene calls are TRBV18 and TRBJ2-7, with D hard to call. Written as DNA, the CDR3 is TGTGCCAGCTCACCAGCTCCCCCCTACGAGCAGTACTTC. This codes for CASSPAPPYEQYF.